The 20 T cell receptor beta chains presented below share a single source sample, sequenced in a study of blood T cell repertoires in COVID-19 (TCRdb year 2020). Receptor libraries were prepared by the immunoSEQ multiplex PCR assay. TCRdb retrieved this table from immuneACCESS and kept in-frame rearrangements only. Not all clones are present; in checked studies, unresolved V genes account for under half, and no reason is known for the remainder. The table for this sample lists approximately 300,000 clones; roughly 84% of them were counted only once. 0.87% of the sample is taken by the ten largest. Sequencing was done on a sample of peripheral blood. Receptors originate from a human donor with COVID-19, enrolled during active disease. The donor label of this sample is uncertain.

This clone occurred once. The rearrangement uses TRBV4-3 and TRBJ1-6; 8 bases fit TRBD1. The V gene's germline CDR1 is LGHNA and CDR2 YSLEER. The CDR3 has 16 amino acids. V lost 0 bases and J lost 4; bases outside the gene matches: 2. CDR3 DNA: TGCGCCAGCAGCCAAGAGACAGGGGCATATAATTCACCCCTCCACTTT. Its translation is CASSQETGAYNSPLHF.

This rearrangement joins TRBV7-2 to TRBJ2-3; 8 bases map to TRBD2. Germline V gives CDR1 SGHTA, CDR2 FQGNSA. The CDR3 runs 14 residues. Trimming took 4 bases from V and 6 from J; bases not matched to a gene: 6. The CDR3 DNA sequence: TGTGCCAGCAGCTCGGGACTAGTGTTCGATACGCAGTATTTT. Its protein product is CASSSGLVFDTQYF.

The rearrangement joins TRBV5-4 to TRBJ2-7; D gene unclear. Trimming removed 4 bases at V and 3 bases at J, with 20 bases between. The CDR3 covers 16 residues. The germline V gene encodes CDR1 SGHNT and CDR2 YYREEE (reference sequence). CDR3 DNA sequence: TGTGCCAGCAGCCTGCTCAAACCGAGCTCTGACTACGAGCAGTACTTC. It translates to CASSLLKPSSDYEQYF.

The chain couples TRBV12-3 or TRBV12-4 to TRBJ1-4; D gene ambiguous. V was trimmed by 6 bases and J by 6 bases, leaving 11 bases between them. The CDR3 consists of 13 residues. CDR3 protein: CASRRVEDEKLFF. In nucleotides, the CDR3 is TGTGCCAGCAGAAGGGTGGAGGATGAAAAACTGTTTTTT.

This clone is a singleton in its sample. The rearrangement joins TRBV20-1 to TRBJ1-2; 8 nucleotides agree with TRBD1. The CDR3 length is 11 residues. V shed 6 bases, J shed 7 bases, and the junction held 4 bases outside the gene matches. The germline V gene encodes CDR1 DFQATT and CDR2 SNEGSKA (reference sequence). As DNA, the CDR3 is TGCAGTGCCCCTGGGACAGGTGGCTACACCTTC. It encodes CSAPGTGGYTF.

The CDR3 DNA reads as TGTGCCAGCAGTTTAGGTATAGGGACAGGGGTTGAGGGAAACACCATATATTTT. Translation gives CASSLGIGTGVEGNTIYF. V usage is TRBV27 and J usage is TRBJ1-3; 10 bases match TRBD1. The germline V gene has CDR1 MNHEY and CDR2 SMNVEV (reference sequence). J was trimmed by 4 bases and V by 2 bases; bases with no gene match: 11. This CDR3 has 18 amino acids.

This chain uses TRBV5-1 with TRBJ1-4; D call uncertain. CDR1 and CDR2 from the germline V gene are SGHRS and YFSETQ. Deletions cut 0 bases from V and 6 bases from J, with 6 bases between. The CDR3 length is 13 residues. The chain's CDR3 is CASSLGPDEKLFF. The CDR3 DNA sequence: TGCGCCAGCAGCTTGGGGCCTGATGAAAAACTGTTTTTT. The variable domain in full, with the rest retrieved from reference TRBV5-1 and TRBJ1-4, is KAGVTQTPRYLIKTRGQQVTLSCSPISGHRSVSWYQQTPGQGLQFLFEYFSETQRNKGNFPGRFSGRQFSNSRSEMNVSTLELGDSALYLCASSLGPDEKLFFGSGTQLSVL.

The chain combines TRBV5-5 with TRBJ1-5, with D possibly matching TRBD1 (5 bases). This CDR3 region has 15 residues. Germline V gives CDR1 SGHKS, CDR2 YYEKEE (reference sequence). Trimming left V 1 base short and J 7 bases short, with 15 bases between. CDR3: CASSLSPGQKQPQHF. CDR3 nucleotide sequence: TGTGCCAGCAGCTTGTCTCCAGGGCAGAAGCAGCCCCAGCATTTT.

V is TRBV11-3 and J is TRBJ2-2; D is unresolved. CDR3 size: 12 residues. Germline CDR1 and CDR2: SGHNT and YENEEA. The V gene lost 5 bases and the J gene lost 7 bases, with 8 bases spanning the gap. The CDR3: CASSPRHGELFF. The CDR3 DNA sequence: TGTGCCAGCAGCCCCCGACACGGGGAGCTGTTTTTT.

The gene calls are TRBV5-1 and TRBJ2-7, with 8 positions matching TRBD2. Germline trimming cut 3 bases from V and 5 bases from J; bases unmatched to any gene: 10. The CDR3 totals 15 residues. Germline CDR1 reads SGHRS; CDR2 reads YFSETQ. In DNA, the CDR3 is TGCGCCAGCAGCTACACCGGGACTAGTTACAACGAGCAGTACTTC. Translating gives CASSYTGTSYNEQYF.

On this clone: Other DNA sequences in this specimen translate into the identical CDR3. The CDR3 bases are TGCGCCAGCAGCTTTTCGACAGCGAACACCGGGGAGCTGTTTTTT. The encoded protein is CASSFSTANTGELFF. The rearrangement joins TRBV5-1 to TRBJ2-2, with TRBD1 as a possible D gene (5 bases). The CDR3 runs to 15 residues. Trimming took 2 bases from V and 0 from J, leaving 8 bases between them. Looked up from germline, CDR1 is SGHRS and CDR2 is YFSETQ.

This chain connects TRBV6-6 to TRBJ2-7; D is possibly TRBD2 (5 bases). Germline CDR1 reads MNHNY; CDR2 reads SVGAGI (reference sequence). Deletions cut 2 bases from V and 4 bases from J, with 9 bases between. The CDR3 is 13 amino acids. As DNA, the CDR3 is TGTGCCAGCAGTTACACGGGATTGTACGAGCAGTACTTC. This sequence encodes CASSYTGLYEQYF.

The CDR3 DNA follows: TGTGCCAGCAGCCGAGAAGGGGGTTCACCCCTCCACTTT. Translated: CASSREGGSPLHF. The rearrangement joins TRBV9 to TRBJ1-6; D may be TRBD1 (6 bases). The length of the CDR3 is 13 residues. Trimming left V 4 bases short and J 9 bases short, with 11 bases between. Germline loops: CDR1 SGDLS, CDR2 YYNGEE.

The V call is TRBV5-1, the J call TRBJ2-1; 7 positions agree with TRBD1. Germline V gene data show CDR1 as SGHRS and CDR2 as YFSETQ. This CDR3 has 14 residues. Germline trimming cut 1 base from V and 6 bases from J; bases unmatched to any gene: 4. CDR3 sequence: CASSLRQGGNEQFF. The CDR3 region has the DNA TGCGCCAGCAGCTTGAGACAGGGCGGCAATGAGCAGTTCTTC.

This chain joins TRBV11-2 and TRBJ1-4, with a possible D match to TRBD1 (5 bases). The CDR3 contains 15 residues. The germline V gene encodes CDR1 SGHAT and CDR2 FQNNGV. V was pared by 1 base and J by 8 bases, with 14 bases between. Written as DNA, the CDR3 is TGTGCCAGCAGCTTAGTTACAGGCGGGGGGGAAAAACTGTTTTTT. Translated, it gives CASSLVTGGGEKLFF.

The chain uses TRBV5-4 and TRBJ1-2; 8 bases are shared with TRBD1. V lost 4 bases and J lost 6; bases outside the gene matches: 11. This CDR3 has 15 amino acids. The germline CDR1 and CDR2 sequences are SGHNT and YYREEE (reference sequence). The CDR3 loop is CASSHYRTGTDGYTF. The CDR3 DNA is TGTGCCAGCAGCCACTATAGGACAGGGACGGATGGCTACACCTTC. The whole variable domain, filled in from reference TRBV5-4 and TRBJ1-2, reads ETGVTQSPTHLIKTRGQQVTLRCSSQSGHNTVSWYQQALGQGPQFIFQYYREEENGRGNFPPRFSGLQFPNYSSELNVNALELDDSALYLCASSHYRTGTDGYTFGSGTRLTVV.

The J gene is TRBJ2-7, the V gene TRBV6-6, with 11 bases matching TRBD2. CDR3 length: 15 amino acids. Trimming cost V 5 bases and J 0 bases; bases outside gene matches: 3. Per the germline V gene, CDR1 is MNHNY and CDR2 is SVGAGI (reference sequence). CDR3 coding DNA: TGTGCCAGCAGTCGACTAGCGGGAAGCTCCTACGAGCAGTACTTC. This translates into CASSRLAGSSYEQYF.

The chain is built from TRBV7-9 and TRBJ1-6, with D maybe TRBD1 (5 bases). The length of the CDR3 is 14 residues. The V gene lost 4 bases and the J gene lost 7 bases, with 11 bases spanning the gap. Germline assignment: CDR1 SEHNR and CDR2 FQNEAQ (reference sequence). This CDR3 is CASSSGLDNSPLHF. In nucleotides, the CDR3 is TGTGCCAGCAGCTCGGGACTGGACAATTCACCCCTCCACTTT.

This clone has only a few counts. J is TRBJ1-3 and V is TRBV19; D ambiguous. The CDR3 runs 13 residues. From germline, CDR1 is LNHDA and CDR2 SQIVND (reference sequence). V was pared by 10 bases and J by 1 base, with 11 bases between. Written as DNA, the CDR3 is TGTGCCACCGACGAGGGTTCTGGAAACACCATATATTTT. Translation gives CATDEGSGNTIYF. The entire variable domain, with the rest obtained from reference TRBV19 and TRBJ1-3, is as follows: DGGITQSPKYLFRKEGQNVTLSCEQNLNHDAMYWYRQDPGQGLRLIYYSQIVNDFQKGDIAEGYSVSREKKESFPLTVTSAQKNPTAFYLCATDEGSGNTIYFGEGSWLTVV.

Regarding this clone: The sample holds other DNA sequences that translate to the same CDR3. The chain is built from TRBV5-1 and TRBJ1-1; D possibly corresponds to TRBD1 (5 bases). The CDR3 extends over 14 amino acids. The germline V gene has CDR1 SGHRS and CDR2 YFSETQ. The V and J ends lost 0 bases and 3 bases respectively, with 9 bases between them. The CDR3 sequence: CASSLEVRDTEAFF. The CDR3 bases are TGCGCCAGCAGCTTGGAGGTCAGGGACACTGAAGCTTTCTTT.